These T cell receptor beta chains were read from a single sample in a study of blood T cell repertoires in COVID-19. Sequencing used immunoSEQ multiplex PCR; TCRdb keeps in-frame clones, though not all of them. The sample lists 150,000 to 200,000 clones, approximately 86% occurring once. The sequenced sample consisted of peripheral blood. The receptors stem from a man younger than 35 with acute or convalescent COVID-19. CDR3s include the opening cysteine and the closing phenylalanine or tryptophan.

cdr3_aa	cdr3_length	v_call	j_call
CASSGGQGGYNEQFF	15	TRBV9	TRBJ2-1
CASSPGTGDSYEQYF	15	TRBV7-9	TRBJ2-7
CATSRDLTDTQYF	13	TRBV15	TRBJ2-3
CASSLTGSNYGYTF	14	TRBV6-5	TRBJ1-2
CAISESLVYEQFF	13	TRBV10-3	TRBJ2-1
CASSETRDSSIGGYTF	16	TRBV2	TRBJ1-2
CASRGTGVPQETQYF	15	TRBV2	TRBJ2-5
CASSPTGQGSIYGYTF	16	TRBV5-1	TRBJ1-2
CASSQERPRSNTGELFF	17	TRBV3-1/TRBV3-2	TRBJ2-2
CASRSQGLGEQYF	13	TRBV6-5	TRBJ2-7
CASSFYRGRSYNEQFF	16	TRBV7-9	TRBJ2-1
CASSFRTGAYEQYF	14	TRBV7-8	TRBJ2-7
CASSTTDRGLSPLHF	15	TRBV19	TRBJ1-6
CASSQEAGFYNSPLHF	16	TRBV4-1	TRBJ1-6
CASFNLEGANGYTF	14	TRBV11-2	TRBJ1-2
CATSESRETQYF	12	TRBV6-6	TRBJ2-5
CSVLSEGTEAFF	12	TRBV29-1	TRBJ1-1
CASSKEERQGYTGELFF	17	TRBV21-1	TRBJ2-2
CASKPGGLDTQYF	13	TRBV2	TRBJ2-3
CASSLDNYNSPLHF	14	TRBV7-9	TRBJ1-6
CASSLDNSGNTIYF	14	TRBV5-1	TRBJ1-3
CASSLTVYTGELFF	14	TRBV7-2	TRBJ2-2
CAWSEGQLQETQYF	14	TRBV30	TRBJ2-5